The 31 T cell receptor beta chains listed next were all sequenced from one sample in a study of T cells after yellow fever vaccination. TCRdb ran MiXCR on the 5' RACE reads and lists one entry per CDR3 protein. The sample has about 210,000 distinct CDR3 sequences, 6.7% seen once; the top ten hold around 1.1%. The material was CD4+ T cells sorted from PBMCs, obtained on the day of the yellow fever booster vaccination. The receptors were sampled from a man aged 25 to 40 who received the YFV17D yellow fever vaccine.

This clonotype was observed many times. CDR3 amino acids: CSAGIAGGPNEQFF. The CDR3 DNA sequence: TGCAGTGCTGGTATAGCGGGAGGCCCCAATGAGCAGTTCTTC. V is TRBV20-1 and J is TRBJ2-1; 10 nucleotides line up with TRBD2. CDR1 DFQATT and CDR2 SNEGSKA come from the germline V gene (reference sequence). The CDR3 covers 14 residues. Trimming took 5 bases from V and 6 from J; bases not matched to a gene: 7.

The gene calls are TRBV7-2 and TRBJ2-1; 11 bases align to TRBD2. The J segment lost 9 bases and the V segment lost 5 bases, leaving 6 bases of the junction unmatched. Germline V gene data show CDR1 as SGHTA and CDR2 as FQGNSA. The length of the CDR3 is 14 residues. Written as DNA, the CDR3 is TGTGCCAGCAGCACTAGCGGGAGCCGCCGTGAGCAGTTCTTC. This codes for CASSTSGSRREQFF.

This clonotype has a handful of counts. The chain has TRBV7-2 and TRBJ1-1; perhaps TRBD1 as D (5 bases). This CDR3 region has 14 residues. V was pared by 4 bases and J by 5 bases, with 14 bases between. Germline V lookup: CDR1 SGHTA, CDR2 FQGNSA. CDR3 bases: TGTGCCAGCAGCTCACCTACAAGGGGAACTGAAGCTTTCTTT. The encoded protein is CASSSPTRGTEAFF.

This clonotype was recorded a few times. The gene calls are TRBV28 and TRBJ2-2, with D tentatively TRBD1 (5 bases). The germline V gene encodes CDR1 MDHEN and CDR2 SYDVKM. The V gene lost 6 bases and the J gene lost 1 base, with 9 bases spanning the gap. The CDR3 extends over 14 amino acids. CDR3 sequence reads: CASSTRVNTGELFF. DNA for the CDR3: TGTGCCAGCAGCACCAGGGTGAACACCGGGGAGCTGTTTTTT. Drawing the rest from reference TRBV28 and TRBJ2-2, the complete variable domain is DVKVTQSSRYLVKRTGEKVFLECVQDMDHENMFWYRQDPGLGLRLIYFSYDVKMKEKGDIPEGYSVSREKKERFSLILESASTNQTSMYLCASSTRVNTGELFFGEGSRLTVL.

This clonotype was observed a few times. The gene calls are TRBV11-2 and TRBJ2-3, with D unclear. Germline CDR1 SGHAT, CDR2 FQNNGV. This CDR3 region has 13 residues. The V and J ends lost 5 bases and 7 bases respectively, with 13 bases between them. The CDR3: CASSPDFVNTQYF. The CDR3 region has the DNA TGTGCCAGCAGCCCCGACTTTGTAAATACGCAGTATTTT. Drawing the rest from reference TRBV11-2 and TRBJ2-3, the complete variable domain is EAGVAQSPRYKIIEKRQSVAFWCNPISGHATLYWYQQILGQGPKLLIQFQNNGVVDDSQLPKDRFSAERLKGVDSTLKIQPAKLEDSAVYLCASSPDFVNTQYFGPGTRLTVL.

This clonotype was seen repeatedly, ten times or more. In DNA, the CDR3 is TGCGCCAGCAGCCTTACAGGGGCGCGAGATACGCAGTATTTT. This encodes CASSLTGARDTQYF. The chain combines TRBV5-1 with TRBJ2-3; 7 bases fit TRBD1. CDR1 is SGHRS and CDR2 is YFSETQ in the germline V gene. Germline trimming cut 4 bases from V and 5 bases from J; bases unmatched to any gene: 7. The CDR3 is 14 residues long.

This clonotype showed up just a few times. This sequence joins TRBV6-1 and TRBJ2-1; 8 nucleotides align to TRBD2. Trimming at V came to 4 bases and at J to 7 bases, leaving 12 bases not matched to a gene. Germline V lookup: CDR1 MNHNS, CDR2 SASEGT. This CDR3 contains 16 residues. In DNA form, the CDR3 reads TGTGCCAGCAGTGCAAGCCTCGGGACTAGTGCGAATGAGCAGTTCTTC. As protein: CASSASLGTSANEQFF.

This clonotype occurred a few times. The DNA for the CDR3 is TGTGCCAGCAGCGCGACCGGGACTAGCGGGACCTACGAGCAGTACTTC. Protein sequence: CASSATGTSGTYEQYF. This sequence joins TRBV9 and TRBJ2-7, with 13 nucleotides matching TRBD2. Germline CDR1 reads SGDLS; CDR2 reads YYNGEE. The CDR3 length is 16 residues. V was clipped by 3 bases and J by 2 bases; unmatched bases: 5.

This clonotype occurred a few times. The rearrangement uses TRBV20-1 and TRBJ1-5, with a possible D match to TRBD1 (5 bases). The V end lost 0 bases, the J end lost 4 bases, and 13 bases lay between the germline ends. Germline assignment: CDR1 DFQATT and CDR2 SNEGSKA (reference sequence). The CDR3 covers 15 residues. CDR3 loop: CSARDPTVGNQPQHF. The CDR3 DNA reads as TGCAGTGCTAGAGATCCGACAGTGGGAAATCAGCCCCAGCATTTT.

This clonotype was observed a handful of times. CDR3: CASSYAPGSVGAEAFF. Written as DNA, the CDR3 is TGTGCCAGCAGTTACGCCCCAGGGAGCGTAGGCGCTGAAGCTTTCTTT. The chain joins TRBV6-5 to TRBJ1-1, with D tentatively TRBD1 (5 bases). This CDR3 has 16 residues. In germline, CDR1 is MNHEY, CDR2 SVGAGI. V lost 2 bases, J lost 6 bases, and 19 bases lay in between.

V gene TRBV20-1 combines with J gene TRBJ1-1; no definite D call. This CDR3 is built from 10 residues. V was trimmed by 1 base and J by 8 bases, leaving 5 bases between them. Germline CDR1 and CDR2: DFQATT and SNEGSKA (reference sequence). The CDR3 DNA reads TGCAGTGCTAGAGGAGAGGAAGCTTTCTTT. It codes for CSARGEEAFF.

The chain has TRBV11-2 and TRBJ2-2; the D is unclear. This CDR3 spans 15 amino acids. The V gene's germline CDR1 is SGHAT and CDR2 FQNNGV. The V end lost 4 bases, the J end lost 1 base, and 10 bases lay between the germline ends. Here the CDR3 DNA reads TGTGCCAGCAGCTCGGGTCCACAGAACACCGGGGAGCTGTTTTTT. Protein sequence: CASSSGPQNTGELFF.

This clonotype was picked up many times. V gene TRBV5-1 combines with J gene TRBJ2-2; possibly TRBD1 for D (5 bases). Germline-derived CDR1 and CDR2 are SGHRS and YFSETQ. The germline V and J ends were trimmed by 4 bases and 6 bases, with 16 bases remaining between them. The CDR3 covers 15 residues. Here the CDR3 DNA reads TGCGCCAGCAGCCTACAGGCGGCCGGGTCCGGGGAGCTGTTTTTT. Its protein is CASSLQAAGSGELFF.

Only a few counts were recorded for this clonotype. This chain connects TRBV7-2 to TRBJ2-4; D ambiguous. V was cut by 5 bases and J by 0 bases, with 11 bases left in between. This CDR3 contains 15 residues. Germline V gene data show CDR1 as SGHTA and CDR2 as FQGNSA. DNA for the CDR3: TGTGCCAGCAGCCCCAGCCCACTAGCCAAAAACATTCAGTACTTC. It is translated as CASSPSPLAKNIQYF.

This clonotype was seen only a few times. V and J are TRBV11-2 and TRBJ2-7; 14 nucleotides line up with TRBD2. This CDR3 has 18 residues. V was clipped by 1 base and J by 3 bases; unmatched bases: 8. Germline CDR1 SGHAT, CDR2 FQNNGV. The CDR3 region is CASSLGLAGGTKSYEQYF. The DNA of the CDR3 is TGTGCCAGCAGCTTAGGACTAGCGGGAGGGACTAAAAGCTACGAGCAGTACTTC.

This clonotype has just a few counts. This chain joins TRBV10-3 and TRBJ2-3; 11 bases align to TRBD2. The junction had 4 bases not matched to a gene; V was cut back by 6 bases and J by 5 bases. The CDR3 loop spans 14 amino acids. CDR1 and CDR2 from the germline V gene are ENHRY and SYGVKD. The CDR3 nucleotides are TGTGCCATCAGGATAGCGGGAGGGCGAGATACGCAGTATTTT. Translation: CAIRIAGGRDTQYF.

The table lists this clonotype with a few counts. This chain's CDR3 is CSVEDPGELFF. The CDR3 coding sequence is TGCAGCGTTGAGGACCCGGGGGAGCTGTTTTTT. The rearrangement links TRBV29-1 to TRBJ2-2; D is undetermined. The length of the CDR3 is 11 residues. Between the trimmed V and J ends, which lost 3 bases and 8 bases, there was a span of 7 bases. The V gene's germline CDR1 is SQVTM and CDR2 ANQGSEA.

About this clonotype: A read error may explain this, as a much larger clone is one base away. The chain links TRBV4-3 to TRBJ2-2, with D maybe TRBD1 (6 bases). The CDR3 is made up of 13 amino acids. Germline V lookup: CDR1 LGHNA, CDR2 YSLEER. V was pared by 3 bases and J by 8 bases, with 10 bases between. For the CDR3, the DNA is TGCGCCAGCAGCCAGTCCACAGGGGGGGAGCTGTTTTTT. It specifies CASSQSTGGELFF.

A few counts support this clonotype. The chain couples TRBV20-1 to TRBJ1-2, with D uncertain. CDR1 and CDR2 (germline): DFQATT, SNEGSKA (reference sequence). Trimming removed 3 bases from V and 0 bases from J, with 11 bases in between. The length of the CDR3 is 14 residues. The CDR3 nucleotides are TGCAGTGCTAGTGAGTCAATAGCTAACTATGGCTACACCTTC. This encodes CSASESIANYGYTF.

V and J are TRBV19 and TRBJ1-4, with TRBD1 matching over 9 bases. V gave up 11 bases and J gave up 7 bases; unmatched junction bases: 14. This CDR3 has 15 residues. Germline V CDR1 and CDR2: LNHDA, SQIVND (reference sequence). The CDR3 nucleotides read TGTGCCTCGGCCTGGGGACAGGGTGTAGGTGAAAAACTGTTTTTT. Translated, it gives CASAWGQGVGEKLFF.

This clonotype was found a few times. V is TRBV27 and J is TRBJ1-4; no clear D. This CDR3 is 15 amino acids long. V shed 3 bases and J shed 0 bases, with 8 bases lying between them. Germline CDR1 MNHEY, CDR2 SMNVEV (reference sequence). The CDR3 spells CASSLSEATNEKLFF. In nucleotides, the CDR3 is TGTGCCAGCAGTTTGTCAGAAGCAACTAATGAAAAACTGTTTTTT.

This clonotype was counted ten times or more. The gene calls are TRBV5-1 and TRBJ1-4; TRBD1 might be the D (6 bases). Germline V gene data show CDR1 as SGHRS and CDR2 as YFSETQ. V was shortened by 4 bases and J by 0 bases, with 10 bases between the two germline ends. This CDR3 is built from 15 residues. CDR3 loop: CASSGGASTNEKLFF. CDR3 sequence (DNA): TGCGCCAGCAGCGGGGGGGCCTCAACTAATGAAAAACTGTTTTTT.

This clonotype was observed at least ten times. The chain has TRBV6-6 and TRBJ2-5; TRBD1 or TRBD2 may be the D gene (5 bases each). The germline CDR1 and CDR2 sequences are MNHNY and SVGAGI (reference sequence). The ends were cut back, 4 bases at V and 5 bases at J, with 11 bases in the middle. This CDR3 region has 13 residues. The CDR3 DNA follows: TGTGCCAGCAGTTTTGCCGGGGCGGAGACCCAGTACTTC. Translated: CASSFAGAETQYF.

This clonotype was seen more than once but under ten times. The chain has TRBV20-1 and TRBJ2-1; 13 bases agree with TRBD2. The CDR3 length is 16 residues. CDR1 and CDR2 from the germline V gene are DFQATT and SNEGSKA (reference sequence). Losses at the gene ends were 2 bases for V and 16 bases for J; bases not matched to a gene: 17. The CDR3 DNA follows: TGCAGTGCTAGATTAAGGACTAGCGGGAGCTCCCTCGATCTTTTCTTC. This codes for CSARLRTSGSSLDLFF.

This clonotype has only a few counts. The chain combines TRBV7-8 with TRBJ2-1; 12 bases agree with TRBD2. The V gene end was trimmed by 1 base and the J gene end by 6 bases; junction bases not matched to a gene: 10. Germline lookup yields CDR1 SGHVS and CDR2 FQNEAQ. CDR3 length: 18 amino acids. The CDR3 DNA is TGTGCCAGCAGCTTAGGACCTCTAGCGGGAGGGCCGGCCAATGAGCAGTTCTTC. It is translated as CASSLGPLAGGPANEQFF.

At least ten counts were recorded for this clonotype. The rearrangement joins TRBV20-1 to TRBJ2-7; D not resolved. The germline gives CDR1 DFQATT, CDR2 SNEGSKA (reference sequence). Trimming removed 2 bases at V and 2 bases at J, with 10 bases between. The CDR3 has 13 residues. CDR3 loop: CSARMSAPYEQYF. The CDR3, as DNA: TGCAGTGCTAGAATGTCAGCCCCCTACGAGCAGTACTTC.

The V call is TRBV20-1, the J call TRBJ2-2; tentatively, D is TRBD1 or TRBD2 (6 bases each). Trimming left V 6 bases short and J 7 bases short, with 18 bases between. This CDR3 region has 14 residues. From germline, CDR1 is DFQATT and CDR2 SNEGSKA (reference sequence). The CDR3 sequence: CSASDGGRGGELFF. Written as DNA, the CDR3 is TGCAGTGCCAGTGATGGGGGGCGGGGCGGGGAGCTGTTTTTT.

This clonotype turned up a few times. The chain recombines TRBV20-1 with TRBJ2-5, with D perhaps TRBD1 (7 bases). Germline CDR1 reads DFQATT; CDR2 reads SNEGSKA (reference sequence). The CDR3 has 14 amino acids. V was pared by 4 bases and J by 7 bases, with 19 bases between. For the CDR3, the DNA is TGCAGTGCTATAAGGACAGGAGGGATCGGGACCCAGTACTTC. Translating it yields CSAIRTGGIGTQYF.

The chain recombines TRBV27 with TRBJ2-1; the D is unclear. The germline gives CDR1 MNHEY, CDR2 SMNVEV (reference sequence). Trimming removed 7 bases at V and 3 bases at J, with 13 bases between. This CDR3 comprises 14 residues. The CDR3 loop is CASTEPPNYNEQFF. The CDR3 bases are TGTGCCAGCACCGAGCCTCCTAACTACAATGAGCAGTTCTTC.

This clonotype was observed many times. The V gene is TRBV7-8, the J gene TRBJ2-3; D gene unclear. Germline CDR1 is SGHVS and CDR2 is FQNEAQ. CDR3 length equals 15 residues. The ends were cut back, 5 bases at V and 8 bases at J, with 20 bases in the middle. The CDR3 DNA sequence: TGTGCCAGCAGCACCCATTGCCCGCAGTATTGTACGCAGTATTTT. Protein sequence: CASSTHCPQYCTQYF.

The V call is TRBV18, the J call TRBJ2-2; the match to TRBD1 covers 9 bases. V was pared by 1 base and J by 4 bases, with 4 bases of the junction left unmatched. Germline assignment: CDR1 KGHSH and CDR2 LQKENI. CDR3 length: 16 residues. The CDR3 loop is CASSPQQGAGTGELFF. CDR3 bases: TGTGCCAGCTCACCACAACAGGGGGCCGGCACCGGGGAGCTGTTTTTT. Full variable domain (remainder filled in from reference TRBV18 and TRBJ2-2): NAGVMQNPRHLVRRRGQEARLRCSPMKGHSHVYWYRQLPEEGLKFMVYLQKENIIDESGMPKERFSAEFPKEGPSILRIQQVVRGDSAAYFCASSPQQGAGTGELFFGEGSRLTVL.